This T cell receptor beta chain derives from a study of T-cell reconstitution after alpha-beta-depleted transplantation in children. Construction of the TCRbeta library involved unique molecular identifiers. TCRdb used MiXCR to reprocess the PCR reads, holding one entry per CDR3 protein. The sample has around 200,000 distinct CDR3 sequences; around 7% are singletons. The CDR3 runs 15 residues. With 6 bases clipped from V and 5 bases from J, the junction kept 7 bases outside the gene matches. V usage is TRBV12-3 or TRBV12-4 and J usage is TRBJ1-4; 9 bases are a match to TRBD1. This sample comprised PBMCs from the stem cell graft donor, obtained from the stem cell graft. The source of this sequence is a human donor who donated a stem cell graft to a child with Wiskott-Aldrich syndrome. In DNA, the CDR3 is TGTGCCAGCAGCCCCCGGACAGGGGTGAATGAAAAACTGTTTTTT. Its protein product is CASSPRTGVNEKLFF.